The next 9 T cell receptor beta chains were all read from a single sample in a study of T cells after yellow fever vaccination. TCRdb ran MiXCR on the 5' RACE reads and lists one entry per CDR3 protein. The sample has approximately 260,000 distinct CDR3 sequences; about 5.2% are singletons. Here the sequenced sample was CD4+ T cells sorted from PBMCs, taken on the day of the yellow fever booster vaccination. These receptors came from a man between 18 and 35 years old who received the YFV17D yellow fever vaccine.

This clonotype has only a few counts. The CDR3 nucleotides read TGTGCCAGCAGGGCTAGCGGGGGGGCCGATACGCAGTATTTT. Translation: CASRASGGADTQYF. V usage is TRBV7-3 and J usage is TRBJ2-3, with 12 bases fitting TRBD2. The CDR3 runs 14 residues. V was pared by 6 bases and J by 6 bases, with 4 bases of the junction left unmatched. Germline CDR1 reads SGHTA; CDR2 reads FQGTGA.

A few counts support this clonotype. This chain connects TRBV10-3 to TRBJ2-5; 7 bases line up with TRBD2. V shed 6 bases and J 4 bases; nucleotides not matched to a gene: 5. CDR3 size: 13 residues. Germline V gene data show CDR1 as ENHRY and CDR2 as SYGVKD. The CDR3 spells CAIRDGRRETQYF. CDR3 in DNA: TGTGCCATCAGAGACGGGAGGAGAGAGACCCAGTACTTC.

This clonotype has ten or more counts. The rearrangement joins TRBV11-2 to TRBJ1-2; D ambiguous. From germline, CDR1 is SGHAT and CDR2 FQNNGV. CDR3 length: 14 residues. The V gene lost 0 bases and the J gene lost 4 bases, with 9 bases spanning the gap. The CDR3 nucleotides read TGTGCCAGCAGCTTAGAGGGAAGTGGCTATGGCTACACCTTC. Protein sequence: CASSLEGSGYGYTF.

The rearrangement joins TRBV5-6 to TRBJ2-2; possibly TRBD1 for D (6 bases). The germline CDR1 and CDR2 sequences are SGHDT and YYEEEE. This CDR3 is built from 14 residues. Trimming removed 5 bases from V and 7 bases from J, with 15 bases in between. The CDR3: CASRSRGGGGELFF. The CDR3 bases are TGTGCCAGCAGGTCGCGAGGGGGTGGCGGGGAGCTGTTTTTT.

The J gene is TRBJ2-3, the V gene TRBV10-3; 8 bases agree with TRBD1. The CDR3 consists of 14 residues. Germline CDR1 ENHRY, CDR2 SYGVKD. V was clipped by 6 bases and J by 1 base; unmatched bases: 3. For the CDR3, the DNA is TGTGCCATCAGGCAGGGGGCAGGCACAGATACGCAGTATTTT. Its translation: CAIRQGAGTDTQYF.

The chain joins TRBV2 to TRBJ1-2; D is uncertain. Deletions cut 2 bases from V and 2 bases from J, with 3 bases between. This CDR3 has 12 amino acids. The germline V gene encodes CDR1 SNHLY and CDR2 FYNNEI. The CDR3 sequence is CASSEINYGYTF. CDR3 DNA: TGTGCCAGCAGTGAAATAAACTATGGCTACACCTTC.

This clonotype has a handful of counts. The chain employs TRBV20-1 and TRBJ2-1, with TRBD2 matching over 11 bases. Trimming at V came to 5 bases and at J to 5 bases, leaving 17 bases not matched to a gene. CDR1 is DFQATT, CDR2 SNEGSKA, per germline (reference sequence). This CDR3 has 18 residues. Written as DNA, the CDR3 is TGCAGTGCTCCGGCCACCCCCAATGTAGCGGGGGGGAACAATGAGCAGTTCTTC. Translation: CSAPATPNVAGGNNEQFF.

This clonotype was detected only a few times. This chain joins TRBV20-1 and TRBJ1-5; a weak D match, TRBD1 (6 bases). The CDR3 runs to 16 residues. Per the germline V gene, CDR1 is DFQATT and CDR2 is SNEGSKA (reference sequence). The V end was cut by 0 bases, the J end by 4 bases, with 16 bases between. CDR3 sequence reads: CSARDLRSDRNQPQHF. The CDR3 region has the DNA TGCAGTGCTAGAGACTTAAGGTCCGACAGGAATCAGCCCCAGCATTTT.

This clonotype was detected only a few times. V is TRBV7-2 and J is TRBJ1-1; D gene uncertain. V dropped 8 bases and J dropped 1 base, with 11 bases sitting between them. The CDR3 is 13 residues long. The V gene's germline CDR1 is SGHTA and CDR2 FQGNSA. The CDR3 nucleotides are TGTGCCAGCGCCCCTTTCGGGAACACTGAAGCTTTCTTT. Translated: CASAPFGNTEAFF.